This passage covers 28 T cell receptor beta chains from one sample sequenced in a study of control samples from healthy donors and cancer patients. The repertoire was sequenced with immunoSEQ multiplex PCR; TCRdb's copy has only in-frame clones and lacks some. This sample carries 100,000 to 150,000 clones, more than 85% of them seen once, and the ten largest clones take about 1.7%. The material sequenced was PBMCs. The receptors stem from a man in his fifties with head and neck cancer.

CDR3 DNA: TGTGCCAGCAGCCAAGAGGGTGGTTGGGCTAGCGGGGGGGCTTGGACCCAGTACTTC. Residues: CASSQEGGWASGGAWTQYF. The chain links TRBV4-2 to TRBJ2-5, with 12 nucleotides matching TRBD2. CDR1 is LGHNA, CDR2 YNFKEQ, per germline. The CDR3 contains 19 residues. Unmatched junction bases numbered 15, after V lost 0 bases and J lost 7 bases.

The chain is built from TRBV28 and TRBJ1-2; no definite D call. V was pared by 6 bases and J by 5 bases, with 10 bases between. This CDR3 contains 12 residues. CDR1 is MDHEN and CDR2 is SYDVKM in the germline V gene. In DNA, the CDR3 is TGTGCCAGCAGACTAACAGCTTATGGCTACACCTTC. Protein product: CASRLTAYGYTF.

The genes are TRBV7-9 and TRBJ1-5; 9 bases align to TRBD1. The germline gives CDR1 SEHNR, CDR2 FQNEAQ (reference sequence). CDR3 size: 17 residues. The junction had 12 bases not matched to a gene; V was cut back by 5 bases and J by 4 bases. This CDR3 reads CASSLGQGSLGNQPQHF. The CDR3 DNA is TGTGCCAGCAGCCTGGGACAGGGTAGCCTTGGGAATCAGCCCCAGCATTTT.

This chain joins TRBV5-3 and TRBJ2-5; D is perhaps TRBD1 (6 bases). TRBV5-3 is an ORF, and what it does is uncertain. The CDR3 runs 17 residues. Trimming removed 4 bases from V and 5 bases from J, with 24 bases in between. The DNA for the CDR3 is TGTGCCAGAAGCCCCGCCGGGACAATTAAACCTAGGGAGACCCAGTACTTC. Translating gives CARSPAGTIKPRETQYF.

The chain joins TRBV9 to TRBJ1-2; maybe TRBD1 (5 bases). This CDR3 has 13 amino acids. Looked up from germline, CDR1 is SGDLS and CDR2 is YYNGEE. Trimming removed 0 bases from V and 8 bases from J, with 11 bases in between. CDR3 bases: TGTGCCAGCAGCGTAGGACAGCGGAGGGGCTACACCTTC. Protein: CASSVGQRRGYTF.

This clone was seen a single time. The V call is TRBV7-3, the J call TRBJ2-1; 10 bases fit TRBD2. Germline assignment: CDR1 SGHTA and CDR2 FQGTGA. The CDR3 is made up of 18 amino acids. V gave up 2 bases and J gave up 5 bases; unmatched junction bases: 12. CDR3 DNA: TGTGCCAGCAGCTTACGAGGGGACATAGCGGGGGGAGACAATGAGCAGTTCTTC. Protein sequence: CASSLRGDIAGGDNEQFF.

This clone was recorded only once. The rearrangement uses TRBV3-1 (or the pseudogene TRBV3-2) and TRBJ1-2; maybe TRBD1 (6 bases). The ends were cut back, 5 bases at V and 4 bases at J, with 11 bases in the middle. Germline CDR1 reads LGHDT; CDR2 reads YNNKEL (reference sequence). This CDR3 contains 13 residues. This CDR3 reads CASSYRVSYGYTF. The CDR3 nucleotides read TGTGCCAGCAGCTACAGGGTTTCCTATGGCTACACCTTC.

The chain is built from TRBV27 and TRBJ2-1; D is unclear. The CDR3 totals 16 residues. Germline V gene data show CDR1 as MNHEY and CDR2 as SMNVEV (reference sequence). V was clipped by 8 bases and J by 1 base, with 18 bases between them. In nucleotides, the CDR3 is TGTGCCAGCGGGCAGTTTCTAATAGGGTCCTACAATGAGCAGTTCTTC. Protein sequence: CASGQFLIGSYNEQFF.

V usage is TRBV4-3 and J usage is TRBJ2-3; no reliable D call. V was pared by 0 bases and J by 2 bases, with 3 bases between. This CDR3 is 13 amino acids long. Germline V gene data show CDR1 as LGHNA and CDR2 as YSLEER. The CDR3 is CASSQDYTDTQYF. CDR3 in DNA: TGCGCCAGCAGCCAAGATTACACAGATACGCAGTATTTT.

The genes are TRBV4-1 and TRBJ1-1, with D possibly matching TRBD1 (6 bases). Germline values: CDR1 MGHRA, CDR2 YSYEKL. Between the trimmed V and J ends, which lost 0 bases and 3 bases, there was a span of 11 bases. This CDR3 has 15 residues. CDR3 sequence (DNA): TGCGCCAGCAGCCAAGATCCACAGGGTTACACTGAAGCTTTCTTT. It is translated as CASSQDPQGYTEAFF.

The chain carries TRBV6-5 and TRBJ2-3, with D hard to call. This CDR3 contains 13 residues. V lost 8 bases to trimming and J lost 4 bases, with 13 bases between them. The germline V gene has CDR1 MNHEY and CDR2 SVGAGI. The CDR3 DNA sequence: TGTGCCAGCCGAAACAGTCTCCCAGATACGCAGTATTTT. Its protein product is CASRNSLPDTQYF.

In DNA, the CDR3 is TGTGCCAGCAGTTACATCGGCGGGGGGCGCGGCAATCAGCCCCAGCATTTT. This gives the protein CASSYIGGGRGNQPQHF. The rearrangement links TRBV6-2 or TRBV6-3 to TRBJ1-5; perhaps TRBD1 as D (6 bases). With 2 bases removed from V and 2 bases from J, the gap between germline ends came to 16 bases. From germline, CDR1 is MNHEY and CDR2 SVGEGT. The length of the CDR3 is 17 residues.

This clone was detected only a few times. The gene calls are TRBV23-1 and TRBJ1-4, with D unresolved. TRBV23-1 is annotated as an ORF whose role is uncertain. This CDR3 comprises 9 residues. Trimming removed 11 bases from V and 6 bases from J, with 4 bases in between. CDR3 amino acids: CAGDEKLFF. The CDR3, as DNA: TGCGCCGGCGATGAAAAACTGTTTTTT.

The genes are TRBV19 and TRBJ2-5; weak D call: TRBD2 (7 bases). This CDR3 region has 12 residues. Germline CDR1 and CDR2: LNHDA and SQIVND (reference sequence). The V end lost 9 bases, the J end lost 5 bases, and 13 bases lay between the germline ends. The CDR3 DNA follows: TGTGCCAGCCTAGGGGGAGGGGAGACCCAGTACTTC. Its translation is CASLGGGETQYF.

The chain combines TRBV7-9 with TRBJ2-7; no firm D call. This CDR3 is built from 16 residues. V lost 1 base, J lost 0 bases, and 13 bases lay in between. Germline V gene sequence: CDR1 SEHNR, CDR2 FQNEAQ (reference sequence). The CDR3 DNA reads TGTGCCAGCAGCTTAGTCTTGATGGGTAGCTCCTACGAGCAGTACTTC. Amino acids: CASSLVLMGSSYEQYF.

The chain combines TRBV30 with TRBJ1-2; no definite D call. The CDR3 has 13 residues. The germline V and J ends were trimmed by 0 bases and 6 bases, with 11 bases remaining between them. Germline CDR1 is GTSNPN and CDR2 is SVGIG (reference sequence). The CDR3 is CAWSVVLQHGYTF. The CDR3 DNA follows: TGTGCCTGGAGTGTGGTCCTCCAACATGGCTACACCTTC. The variable domain in full, completed from reference TRBV30 and TRBJ1-2, reads SQTIHQWPATLVQPVGSPLSLECTVEGTSNPNLYWYRQAAGRGLQLLFYSVGIGQISSEVPQNLSASRPQDRQFILSSKKLLLSDSGFYLCAWSVVLQHGYTFGSGTRLTVV.

The chain links TRBV5-6 to TRBJ2-3; the D is unclear. Per the germline V gene, CDR1 is SGHDT and CDR2 is YYEEEE. V was clipped by 2 bases and J by 4 bases, with 11 bases between them. The CDR3 extends over 14 amino acids. CDR3 amino acids: CASSLLGPADTQYF. CDR3 sequence (DNA): TGTGCCAGCAGCTTATTGGGCCCGGCAGATACGCAGTATTTT.

In this sample, this clone turned up a few times. The chain is built from TRBV5-1 and TRBJ2-5; the match to TRBD2 covers 8 bases. The V segment lost 3 bases and the J segment 5 bases; nucleotides outside the gene matches: 9. This CDR3 contains 15 residues. Germline V gene lookup returns CDR1 SGHRS and CDR2 YFSETQ. CDR3: CASSSGLARGETQYF. CDR3 nucleotides: TGCGCCAGCAGCTCAGGACTAGCCCGCGGGGAGACCCAGTACTTC.

J is TRBJ1-4 and V is TRBV4-1; D gene unclear. The V and J ends lost 0 bases and 2 bases respectively, with 19 bases between them. CDR3 length equals 19 residues. CDR1 is MGHRA, CDR2 YSYEKL, per germline. DNA of the CDR3: TGCGCCAGCAGCCAAGAGTGGGAGACGGCCCTGGGGACTAATGAAAAACTGTTTTTT. The encoded protein is CASSQEWETALGTNEKLFF.

The chain links TRBV7-8 to TRBJ2-7, with D possibly TRBD1 on 5 matching bases. The CDR3 extends over 13 amino acids. Trimming pared 2 bases from V and 5 bases from J, leaving 10 bases between. The V gene's germline CDR1 is SGHVS and CDR2 FQNEAQ. For the CDR3, the DNA is TGTGCCAGCAGCTTATCGTGGGGCAACGAGCAGTACTTC. This codes for CASSLSWGNEQYF.

This chain connects TRBV6-5 to TRBJ2-1; D might be TRBD1 (5 bases). Germline V gene sequence: CDR1 MNHEY, CDR2 SVGAGI. The CDR3 has 14 residues. Between the trimmed V and J ends, which lost 4 bases and 2 bases, there was a span of 9 bases. The CDR3 DNA sequence: TGTGCCAGCAGTTCGCAGGGCCCCTACAATGAGCAGTTCTTC. Amino acid sequence: CASSSQGPYNEQFF.

The gene calls are TRBV19 and TRBJ1-5; 11 nucleotides agree with TRBD1. The CDR3 has 15 residues. Germline V gives CDR1 LNHDA, CDR2 SQIVND (reference sequence). J lost 5 bases, V lost 5 bases, and 5 bases had no gene match. This CDR3 is CASSSPDRGHQPQHF. CDR3 nucleotide sequence: TGTGCCAGTAGTTCCCCGGACAGGGGGCATCAGCCCCAGCATTTT. The complete variable domain, with remaining parts taken from reference TRBV19 and TRBJ1-5, reads DGGITQSPKYLFRKEGQNVTLSCEQNLNHDAMYWYRQDPGQGLRLIYYSQIVNDFQKGDIAEGYSVSREKKESFPLTVTSAQKNPTAFYLCASSSPDRGHQPQHFGDGTRLSIL.

The chain uses TRBV3-1 (or the pseudogene TRBV3-2) and TRBJ1-1; TRBD1 might be the D (5 bases). The CDR3 contains 14 residues. V was clipped by 4 bases and J by 2 bases, with 11 bases between them. Germline loops: CDR1 LGHDT, CDR2 YNNKEL (reference sequence). As DNA, the CDR3 is TGTGCCAGCAGCCTAGGACAACTCAACACTGAAGCTTTCTTT. It encodes CASSLGQLNTEAFF.

This chain connects TRBV27 to TRBJ1-3; no reliable D call. V lost 2 bases and J 2 bases, leaving 7 bases between the germline ends. The CDR3 sequence is 14 residues long. Germline V gives CDR1 MNHEY, CDR2 SMNVEV (reference sequence). CDR3 nucleotide sequence: TGTGCCAGCAGTTTAAATCCCGCTGGAAACACCATATATTTT. It yields the protein CASSLNPAGNTIYF.

The gene calls are TRBV4-3 and TRBJ2-7; possible D gene TRBD2, 6 bases. This CDR3 is 14 amino acids long. Trimming removed 4 bases from V and 0 bases from J, with 10 bases in between. Germline V gives CDR1 LGHNA, CDR2 YSLEER. DNA of the CDR3: TGCGCCAGCAGCCCGGGAGTATCCTCCTACGAGCAGTACTTC. Translated, it gives CASSPGVSSYEQYF.

The chain's CDR3 is CASSLWTGGLSPLHF. The DNA of the CDR3 is TGTGCCAGCAGCTTGTGGACAGGGGGGTTATCACCCCTCCACTTT. The chain combines TRBV5-5 with TRBJ1-6; 10 positions match TRBD1. The CDR3 has 15 residues. Germline V gene data show CDR1 as SGHKS and CDR2 as YYEKEE (reference sequence). With V trimmed by 1 base and J by 10 bases, 5 bases remained unmatched.

The V call is TRBV6-6, the J call TRBJ2-1; a weak D match, TRBD2 (5 bases). From germline, CDR1 is MNHNY and CDR2 SVGAGI (reference sequence). The CDR3 runs to 13 residues. V dropped 0 bases and J dropped 13 bases, with 13 bases sitting between them. The CDR3 reads CASSYSGSGRQFF. As DNA, the CDR3 is TGTGCCAGCAGTTACTCGGGTTCTGGGAGACAGTTCTTC.

V and J are TRBV5-1 and TRBJ2-3; 12 nucleotides agree with TRBD2. The CDR3 is 16 amino acids. Germline CDR1 SGHRS, CDR2 YFSETQ. The V and J ends lost 2 bases and 0 bases, in that order; junction bases with no gene match: 1. The DNA for the CDR3 is TGCGCCAGCAGCTTCCTAGCGGGGGGGAGCACAGATACGCAGTATTTT. Amino acid sequence: CASSFLAGGSTDTQYF.